A single sample is the source of the 27 T cell receptor beta chains below, sequenced in a study of blood T cell repertoires in COVID-19. Here immunoSEQ multiplex PCR was the method, and the copy in TCRdb shows in-frame clones only, minus some. The sample has some 200,000 clones, approximately 92% seen once. The specimen sequenced was PBMCs or T cells enriched from blood (not recorded which). These receptors all come from a woman under 30 in a cohort exposed to, infected with or recovered from COVID-19 (not recorded which).

The chain carries TRBV5-5 and TRBJ2-3, with 8 bases lining up with TRBD1. This CDR3 region has 14 residues. The germline CDR1 and CDR2 sequences are SGHKS and YYEKEE (reference sequence). Trimming took 4 bases from V and 4 from J; bases not matched to a gene: 5. CDR3 loop: CASSAWTGSDTQYF. CDR3 DNA sequence: TGTGCCAGCAGCGCATGGACAGGGTCAGATACGCAGTATTTT.

V and J are TRBV4-1 and TRBJ1-4; D is perhaps TRBD1 (6 bases). Germline loops: CDR1 MGHRA, CDR2 YSYEKL. The length of the CDR3 is 16 residues. V lost 1 base to trimming and J lost 5 bases, with 14 bases between them. The chain's CDR3 is CASSQAQQGTNEKLFF. DNA for the CDR3: TGCGCCAGCAGCCAAGCCCAGCAGGGGACGAATGAAAAACTGTTTTTT.

V usage is TRBV9 and J usage is TRBJ2-7; 7 bases agree with TRBD2. CDR1 is SGDLS, CDR2 YYNGEE, per germline. The J segment lost 2 bases and the V segment lost 3 bases, leaving 5 bases of the junction unmatched. The CDR3 runs to 14 residues. CDR3 bases: TGTGCCAGCAGCGCGGGAGGATTTCCCTACGAGCAGTACTTC. Translated: CASSAGGFPYEQYF.

The rearrangement joins TRBV18 to TRBJ1-1, with D possibly matching TRBD1 (6 bases). The germline V gene has CDR1 KGHSH and CDR2 LQKENI. Trimming pared 4 bases from V and 4 bases from J, leaving 16 bases between. The CDR3 covers 15 residues. The CDR3 spells CASSQGGVLGTEAFF. The CDR3 nucleotides are TGTGCCAGCTCACAAGGGGGGGTTTTGGGCACTGAAGCTTTCTTT.

The chain joins TRBV5-1 to TRBJ2-3; 13 nucleotides align to TRBD2. After removal of 0 bases from V and 2 bases from J, the junction contained 9 bases not matched to a gene. The CDR3 extends over 19 amino acids. Germline CDR1 is SGHRS and CDR2 is YFSETQ. The CDR3 nucleotides are TGCGCCAGCAGCTTGGTCGGACTAGCGGGAGTTCTCCCCACAGATACGCAGTATTTT. Protein sequence: CASSLVGLAGVLPTDTQYF.

The chain recombines TRBV7-9 with TRBJ1-4; 7 bases align to TRBD1. V was clipped by 5 bases and J by 10 bases; unmatched bases: 10. Germline CDR1 reads SEHNR; CDR2 reads FQNEAQ (reference sequence). CDR3 length equals 14 residues. The CDR3 DNA follows: TGTGCCAGCAGCCCACCGACAGGGAGCGTAAAACTGTTTTTT. It translates to CASSPPTGSVKLFF.

This chain connects TRBV5-1 to TRBJ2-1, with a weak D call TRBD2 (5 bases). V was trimmed by 2 bases and J by 3 bases, leaving 9 bases between them. The CDR3 is 14 amino acids. Germline CDR1 is SGHRS and CDR2 is YFSETQ. In DNA form, the CDR3 reads TGCGCCAGCAGCTTACGACTAAACTACAATGAGCAGTTCTTC. Encoded protein: CASSLRLNYNEQFF.

A note on this clone: This sample includes further DNA sequences coding for the same CDR3. This chain joins TRBV2 and TRBJ1-5, with D possibly matching TRBD1 (6 bases). With 2 bases removed from V and 5 bases from J, the gap between germline ends came to 10 bases. This CDR3 has 14 amino acids. Germline lookup yields CDR1 SNHLY and CDR2 FYNNEI. CDR3 DNA: TGTGCCAGCAGTGAACGGACAGAGGATCAGCCCCAGCATTTT. Amino acid sequence: CASSERTEDQPQHF.

This chain joins TRBV4-2 and TRBJ2-3; 8 nucleotides match TRBD1. The junction had 8 bases not matched to a gene; V was cut back by 0 bases and J by 6 bases. CDR1 is LGHNA, CDR2 YNFKEQ, per germline. The CDR3 contains 16 residues. Written as DNA, the CDR3 is TGTGCCAGCAGCCAAGATACTGGACAGGGTGCCGATACGCAGTATTTT. It specifies CASSQDTGQGADTQYF.

CDR3 DNA: TGTGCCAGCAGCTACACTAGCGAGCCCTACAATGAGCAGTTCTTC. This sequence encodes CASSYTSEPYNEQFF. This chain connects TRBV6-5 to TRBJ2-1, with 7 positions matching TRBD2. V was pared by 6 bases and J by 2 bases, with 7 bases of the junction left unmatched. Germline CDR1 is MNHEY and CDR2 is SVGAGI. The CDR3 covers 15 residues.

The rearrangement joins TRBV9 to TRBJ1-3, with D maybe TRBD1 (5 bases). The germline CDR1 and CDR2 sequences are SGDLS and YYNGEE. V lost 2 bases to trimming and J lost 3 bases, with 15 bases between them. This CDR3 region has 16 residues. Here the CDR3 reads CASSVGHISFGNTIYF. CDR3 nucleotides: TGTGCCAGCAGCGTGGGGCACATATCGTTTGGAAACACCATATATTTT.

The chain carries TRBV2 and TRBJ2-7, with 10 bases identical to TRBD1. After removal of 2 bases from V and 1 base from J, the junction contained 2 bases not matched to a gene. Germline V CDR1 and CDR2: SNHLY, FYNNEI. The length of the CDR3 is 15 residues. In DNA form, the CDR3 reads TGTGCCAGCAGTGAAAGGGGACAGGGGTCCTACGAGCAGTACTTC. Its protein product is CASSERGQGSYEQYF.

The gene calls are TRBV3-1 (or the pseudogene TRBV3-2) and TRBJ1-3, with unresolved D. Germline-derived CDR1 and CDR2 are LGHDT and YNNKEL (reference sequence). The CDR3 length is 16 residues. V lost 2 bases to trimming and J lost 0 bases, with 11 bases between them. In DNA form, the CDR3 reads TGTGCCAGCAGCCAAAAACAGTCATTCTCTGGAAACACCATATATTTT. Translation gives CASSQKQSFSGNTIYF.

The chain uses TRBV5-1 and TRBJ1-5; possibly TRBD1 for D (5 bases). Trimming pared 0 bases from V and 2 bases from J, leaving 6 bases between. The CDR3 consists of 14 residues. Germline loops: CDR1 SGHRS, CDR2 YFSETQ. CDR3 loop: CASSLGGGNQPQHF. CDR3 nucleotide sequence: TGCGCCAGCAGCTTGGGGGGGGGCAATCAGCCCCAGCATTTT.

The genes are TRBV19 and TRBJ2-2, with D possibly TRBD1 on 5 matching bases. This CDR3 comprises 13 residues. CDR1 is LNHDA and CDR2 is SQIVND in the germline V gene (reference sequence). Trimming stripped 6 bases from V and 7 bases from J, with 12 bases between. This CDR3 reads CASRQGSGGELFF. CDR3 sequence (DNA): TGTGCCAGTAGGCAGGGATCCGGCGGGGAGCTGTTTTTT.

This clone was seen more than once but under ten times. V and J are TRBV5-1 and TRBJ2-7; TRBD1 matches 7 bases. The trim removed 4 bases at V and 2 bases at J, leaving 3 bases unmatched. The CDR3 is 13 amino acids. CDR1 is SGHRS and CDR2 is YFSETQ in the germline V gene. The CDR3 reads CASSTGDTYEQYF. Here the CDR3 DNA reads TGCGCCAGCAGCACAGGGGATACCTACGAGCAGTACTTC.

The chain joins TRBV7-8 to TRBJ1-1; tentative D call: TRBD1 (5 bases). The germline CDR1 and CDR2 sequences are SGHVS and FQNEAQ. Trimming removed 1 base at V and 1 base at J, with 13 bases between. The CDR3 totals 16 residues. Written as DNA, the CDR3 is TGTGCCAGCAGCTTAGTTCGGCGGGGCCAGAACACTGAAGCTTTCTTT. Translating gives CASSLVRRGQNTEAFF.

V gene TRBV30 combines with J gene TRBJ2-1, with TRBD2 matching over 8 bases. Germline CDR1 and CDR2: GTSNPN and SVGIG (reference sequence). With V trimmed by 0 bases and J by 3 bases, 4 bases remained unmatched. The CDR3 length is 15 residues. The CDR3 DNA is TGTGCCTGGAGTGTACTCGGGAGGGACTACAATGAGCAGTTCTTC. Its translation: CAWSVLGRDYNEQFF.

The chain couples TRBV6-4 to TRBJ1-5, with TRBD1 identical over 7 bases. CDR1 is MRHNA and CDR2 is SNTAGT in the germline V gene. The trim removed 0 bases at V and 0 bases at J, leaving 5 bases unmatched. The CDR3 consists of 17 residues. CDR3 DNA: TGTGCCAGCAGTGACTCGGGACAGTATTATAGCAATCAGCCCCAGCATTTT. Translation gives CASSDSGQYYSNQPQHF.

The V gene is TRBV9, the J gene TRBJ1-2; D unclear. V lost 3 bases and J lost 8, with 14 bases in between. Germline CDR1 and CDR2: SGDLS and YYNGEE. This CDR3 comprises 13 residues. CDR3 bases: TGTGCCAGCAGCGGATTCGGAGGTGGAGGCTACACCTTC. This encodes CASSGFGGGGYTF. The complete variable domain, with remaining parts taken from reference TRBV9 and TRBJ1-2, reads DSGVTQTPKHLITATGQRVTLRCSPRSGDLSVYWYQQSLDQGLQFLIQYYNGEERAKGNILERFSAQQFPDLHSELNLSSLELGDSALYFCASSGFGGGGYTFGSGTRLTVV.

J is TRBJ1-4 and V is TRBV27; D perhaps matches TRBD1 (5 bases). The CDR3 length is 13 residues. Germline V gene data show CDR1 as MNHEY and CDR2 as SMNVEV (reference sequence). V lost 3 bases to trimming and J lost 6 bases, with 8 bases between them. The CDR3 loop is CASSLGQYEKLFF. The CDR3, as DNA: TGTGCCAGCAGTTTGGGGCAGTATGAAAAACTGTTTTTT.

The V gene is TRBV5-4, the J gene TRBJ2-3; D is possibly TRBD1 (6 bases). The CDR3 is made up of 16 amino acids. Germline CDR1 and CDR2: SGHNT and YYREEE (reference sequence). V gave up 4 bases and J gave up 1 base, with 16 bases separating them. The CDR3, as DNA: TGTGCCAGCAGCACGACAGGTCTACGGGGCACAGATACGCAGTATTTT. Its translation: CASSTTGLRGTDTQYF.

This clone was observed a single time. The chain is built from TRBV5-4 and TRBJ2-7; D is ambiguous. V was clipped by 2 bases and J by 0 bases, with 15 bases between them. CDR1 is SGHNT, CDR2 YYREEE, per germline (reference sequence). The CDR3 is made up of 16 amino acids. CDR3 region: CASSFDRSITSYEQYF. CDR3 nucleotide sequence: TGTGCCAGCAGCTTTGATAGATCTATCACCTCCTACGAGCAGTACTTC.

V is TRBV7-3 and J is TRBJ2-1; TRBD1 aligns across 8 bases. The CDR3 sequence is 16 residues long. V shed 2 bases and J 5 bases; nucleotides not matched to a gene: 8. CDR1 and CDR2 (germline): SGHTA, FQGTGA. The CDR3 nucleotides read TGTGCCAGCAGCTTAGGCCACGGGACAGGTGACAATGAGCAGTTCTTC. Translating gives CASSLGHGTGDNEQFF. The whole variable domain, filled in from reference TRBV7-3 and TRBJ2-1, reads GAGVSQTPSNKVTEKGKYVELRCDPISGHTALYWYRQSLGQGPEFLIYFQGTGAADDSGLPNDRFFAVRPEGSVSTLKIQRTERGDSAVYLCASSLGHGTGDNEQFFGPGTRLTVL.

The chain carries TRBV27 and TRBJ2-3, with 9 bases fitting TRBD1. CDR3 length: 13 amino acids. The germline V gene has CDR1 MNHEY and CDR2 SMNVEV (reference sequence). V shed 8 bases and J 3 bases; nucleotides not matched to a gene: 3. The CDR3 DNA reads TGTGCCAGCGGGACAGGGAAGACAGATACGCAGTATTTT. Its translation is CASGTGKTDTQYF.

V gene TRBV11-3 combines with J gene TRBJ2-1; TRBD2 aligns across 12 bases. The CDR3 loop spans 17 amino acids. Germline CDR1 SGHNT, CDR2 YENEEA. The trim removed 4 bases at V and 6 bases at J, leaving 10 bases unmatched. CDR3 coding DNA: TGTGCCAGCAGCTCCTCCCGGACTAGCGGGATAGGCAATGAGCAGTTCTTC. This translates into CASSSSRTSGIGNEQFF. Using reference TRBV11-3 and TRBJ2-1 for the parts outside the CDR3, the full variable domain is EAGVVQSPRYKIIEKKQPVAFWCNPISGHNTLYWYLQNLGQGPELLIRYENEEAVDDSQLPKDRFSAERLKGVDSTLKIQPAELGDSAVYLCASSSSRTSGIGNEQFFGPGTRLTVL.

The chain joins TRBV3-1 (or the pseudogene TRBV3-2) to TRBJ1-4; 8 positions match TRBD1. After removal of 4 bases from V and 5 bases from J, the junction contained 6 bases not matched to a gene. The V gene's germline CDR1 is LGHDT and CDR2 YNNKEL (reference sequence). There are 15 residues in the CDR3. The CDR3 coding sequence is TGTGCCAGCAGCCGCCGACAGGGGTGGAATGAAAAACTGTTTTTT. Residues: CASSRRQGWNEKLFF.